The rows below give T cell receptor beta chains drawn from one sample of a study of blood T cells in healthy people across ages. In TCRdb, the 5' RACE reads were re-called with MiXCR into one record per CDR3 protein. This sample carries 850,000 to 950,000 distinct CDR3 sequences, more than 25% of them seen once, and the ten largest clones take 15% to 20%. The sequenced sample was blood. The receptor set was obtained from a woman of 80 years or more in good health. Both conserved end residues are part of each CDR3. A D gene is named only where the DNA matches it firmly. Clone size is shown for a subset of rows, as once, few, many or a class of expanded clone.

d_call	v_call	clone_size	j_call	cdr3_nt	cdr3_aa
-	TRBV11-2	-	TRBJ2-5	TGTGCCAGCAGACCCCCCAAGGCAGGGCGTTTCCATGAGCAGTACTTC	CASRPPKAGRFHEQYF
-	TRBV9	few	TRBJ2-1	TGTGCCAGCAGCGTAGACCCTAGCCGGAATGAGCAGTTCTTC	CASSVDPSRNEQFF
-	TRBV4-3	many	TRBJ1-1	TGCGCCAGCAGCCAAGATTGGTCAATCGGAGGGAAAGGCACTGAAGCTTTCTTT	CASSQDWSIGGKGTEAFF
-	TRBV9	many	TRBJ2-1	TGTGCCAGCAGCGTATCGCCGGGCGGTAACGATGAGCAGTTCTTC	CASSVSPGGNDEQFF
-	TRBV20-1	many	TRBJ2-1	TGCAGTGCTAGGGAGCCTCCCCGTTACAATGAGCAGTTCTTC	CSAREPPRYNEQFF
-	TRBV11-3	many	TRBJ1-6	TGTGCCAGCAGTCGTCCGGGACCATATAATTCACCCCTCCACTTT	CASSRPGPYNSPLHF
TRBD2	TRBV27	-	TRBJ2-7	TGTGCCAGCAGTTCCCTTTCTAGCGGGCGAGGCCACGAGCAGTACTTC	CASSSLSSGRGHEQYF
-	TRBV7-3	-	TRBJ2-1	TGTGCCAGCAGCTTAGGAGCGGAACTATACAATGAGCAGTTCTTC	CASSLGAELYNEQFF
TRBD2	TRBV7-2	many	TRBJ2-3	TGTGCCAGCAGCCTAGTCCGGACTAGCGGGGGTGGCACAGATACGCAGTATTTT	CASSLVRTSGGGTDTQYF
-	TRBV6-2/TRBV6-3	-	TRBJ2-7	TGTGCCAGCAGTTTCCCCCGCGAGCAGTACTTC	CASSFPREQYF
-	TRBV27	many	TRBJ2-3	TGTGCCAGCAGCCCCTACGGGGACACAGATACGCAGTATTTT	CASSPYGDTDTQYF
-	TRBV6-6	-	TRBJ1-1	TGTGCCAGCAGTTCCCCCACCAACACTGAAGCTTTCTTT	CASSSPTNTEAFF
-	TRBV30	few	TRBJ2-7	TGTGCCTGGAGTGTACAGGCTACCCAGTACTTC	CAWSVQATQYF
-	TRBV10-3	-	TRBJ1-1	TGTGCCATCAGTGGTTTGTCGGGGGGTTGGGTTGCTTTCTTT	CAISGLSGGWVAFF
-	TRBV9	-	TRBJ2-2	TGTGCCAGCAGCGTAGACAATGACCGGGGGGAGCTGTTTTTT	CASSVDNDRGELFF
TRBD1	TRBV5-1	many	TRBJ2-5	TGCGCCAGCAGCCCCGGGACAGGGGTGGAAGAGACCCAGTACTTC	CASSPGTGVEETQYF
-	TRBV12-3/TRBV12-4	few	TRBJ2-3	TGTGCCAGCAGTTTAGGGGTGGGCGCAGATGCGCAGTATTTT	CASSLGVGADAQYF
-	TRBV5-1	-	TRBJ1-2	TGCGCCAGCAGCACCTACAGGGATGGTGGCTACACCTTC	CASSTYRDGGYTF
TRBD2	TRBV24-1	few	TRBJ2-2	TGTGCCACCAGTGAGGGGGGACTAGCGGGGGGATCGAACACCGGGGAGCTGTTTTTT	CATSEGGLAGGSNTGELFF
-	TRBV27	many	TRBJ2-1	TGTGCCAGCTCCCTAGCTAGCGTTTACAATGAGCAGTTCTTC	CASSLASVYNEQFF
-	TRBV6-5	few	TRBJ1-5	TGTGCCAGCAGTTACGTGGATCAGGGTAATCAGCCCCAGCATTTT	CASSYVDQGNQPQHF
TRBD2	TRBV20-1	many	TRBJ2-1	TGCAGTGCTAGCGGACTAGCCCTCTACAATGAGCAGTTCTTC	CSASGLALYNEQFF
TRBD1	TRBV12-3/TRBV12-4	-	TRBJ1-4	TGTGCCAGCAGTTGGACAGGGGGGGGTGAAAAACTGTTTTTT	CASSWTGGGEKLFF
TRBD1	TRBV5-5	few	TRBJ1-6	TGTGTCAGCAGCCGGGACAGTCTCCCAAATTCACCCCTCCACTTT	CVSSRDSLPNSPLHF
TRBD1	TRBV5-4	few	TRBJ1-1	TGTGCCAGCAGCGACCCGGACAGGGTTGGGACTGAAGCTTTCTTT	CASSDPDRVGTEAFF
-	TRBV25-1	-	TRBJ2-3	TGTGCCAGCAGTGAATACCCCCTCACAGATACGCAGTATTTT	CASSEYPLTDTQYF
-	TRBV11-3	-	TRBJ2-7	TGTGCCAGCAGCCTCTCGCAATTAGAGAGCGAGCAGTACTTC	CASSLSQLESEQYF
-	TRBV10-3	few	TRBJ1-6	TGTGCCATCAGGGACAGTGGGTCCTATAATTCACCCCTCCACTTT	CAIRDSGSYNSPLHF
-	TRBV7-6	many	TRBJ2-2	TGTGCCAGCAGCTTAGGTGTTAGTGGAGGCACCGGGGAGCTGTTTTTT	CASSLGVSGGTGELFF
TRBD1	TRBV7-9	many	TRBJ2-5	TGTGCCAGCAGCCTGGGGGACAGACTCCAAGAGACCCAGTACTTC	CASSLGDRLQETQYF
-	TRBV5-1	many	TRBJ1-2	TGCGCCAGCAGCCCCTCAGACAGACCTGGCTACACCTTC	CASSPSDRPGYTF
-	TRBV9	-	TRBJ2-2	TGTGCCAGCGGAGGGGGGCTAGCGGCTTCCCGGGAGCTGTTTTTT	CASGGGLAASRELFF
TRBD1	TRBV20-1	-	TRBJ1-6	TGCAGTGCAAAACCCGGGACAGGGAATTTTATCGCTAATTCACCCCTCCACTTT	CSAKPGTGNFIANSPLHF
TRBD2	TRBV20-1	many	TRBJ2-1	TGCAGTGCTAGAGTACTAGCGGGGGGAAGCTCCTACAATGAGCAGTTCTTC	CSARVLAGGSSYNEQFF
TRBD2	TRBV20-1	-	TRBJ2-4	TGCAGTGCAAAACTAGCGGGAGGCCCAACGGGCGGGCAGTACTTC	CSAKLAGGPTGGQYF
TRBD1	TRBV28	many	TRBJ2-7	TGTGCCAGCAGTTTACTCGGACAGGGGGCGTACGAGCAGTACTTC	CASSLLGQGAYEQYF
-	TRBV5-1	-	TRBJ2-6	TGCGCCCGCAGCTTGACTGGGGCCAACGTCCTGACTTTC	CARSLTGANVLTF
-	TRBV12-3/TRBV12-4	many	TRBJ1-2	TGTGCCAGCAGCCCTGGGGACTATGGCTACACCTTC	CASSPGDYGYTF
-	TRBV18	-	TRBJ2-2	TGTGCCAGCTCACCAGCCGGGACAACGAACACCGGGGAGCTGTTTTTT	CASSPAGTTNTGELFF
TRBD2	TRBV7-6	-	TRBJ2-7	TGTGCCAGCAGCTCACAAGCGGGGGCCGGAGGAGAGCAGTACTTC	CASSSQAGAGGEQYF
-	TRBV6-6	few	TRBJ1-6	TGTGCCAGCAGTTACCCCGGGACGGAGAGTATCTCCCTCCACTTT	CASSYPGTESISLHF
TRBD1	TRBV25-1	few	TRBJ1-6	TGTGCCAGCAGGGGCCGGGACAGGGGTAATTCACCCCTCCACTTT	CASRGRDRGNSPLHF
-	TRBV6-1	many	TRBJ2-4	TGTGCCAGCAGTCCTCGGGCAGGGATGGCCAAAAACATTCAGTACTTC	CASSPRAGMAKNIQYF
-	TRBV7-2	many	TRBJ1-2	TGTGCCAGCAGCAACACAGGGTTCTATGGCTACACCTTC	CASSNTGFYGYTF
TRBD1	TRBV20-1	many	TRBJ1-2	TGCAGTGCCCCCTCCGGGACAGGGACCTATGGCTACACCTTC	CSAPSGTGTYGYTF
-	TRBV20-1	-	TRBJ2-5	TGCAGTGCTAGAGAGGGGAGAGGGGGACTTGAGACCCAGTACTTC	CSAREGRGGLETQYF
-	TRBV7-2	-	TRBJ2-7	TGTGCCAGCAGCTTACCCGGAAGCTCCTACGAGCAGTACTTC	CASSLPGSSYEQYF
-	TRBV30	many	TRBJ2-4	TGTGCCTGGAGTGTACGAGGGGCCAAAAACATTCAGTACTTC	CAWSVRGAKNIQYF
-	TRBV11-2	many	TRBJ2-5	TGTGCCAGCAGCTCGACAGGCCAAGAGACCCAGTACTTC	CASSSTGQETQYF